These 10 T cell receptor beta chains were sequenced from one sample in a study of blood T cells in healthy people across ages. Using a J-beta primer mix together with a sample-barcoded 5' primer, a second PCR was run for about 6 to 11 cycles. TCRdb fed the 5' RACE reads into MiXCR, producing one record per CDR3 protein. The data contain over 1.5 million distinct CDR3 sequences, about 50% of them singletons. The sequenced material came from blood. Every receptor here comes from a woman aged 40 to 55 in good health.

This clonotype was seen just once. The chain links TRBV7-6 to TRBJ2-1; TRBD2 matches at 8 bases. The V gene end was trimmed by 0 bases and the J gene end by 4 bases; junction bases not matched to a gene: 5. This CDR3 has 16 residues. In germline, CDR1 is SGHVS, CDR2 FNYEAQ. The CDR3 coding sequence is TGTGCCAGCAGCTTAGCTTTTAGCGGGGTGTACAATGAGCAGTTCTTC. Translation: CASSLAFSGVYNEQFF.

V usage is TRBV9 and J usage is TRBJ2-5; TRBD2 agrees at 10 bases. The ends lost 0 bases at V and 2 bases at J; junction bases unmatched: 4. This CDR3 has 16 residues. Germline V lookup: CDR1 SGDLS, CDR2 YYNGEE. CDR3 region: CASSVEASGGQETQYF. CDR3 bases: TGTGCCAGCAGCGTAGAGGCTAGCGGGGGACAAGAGACCCAGTACTTC.

The CDR3 here is CSATTTSSYNEQFF. The CDR3 bases are TGCAGTGCTACAACGACTAGCTCCTACAATGAGCAGTTCTTC. V usage is TRBV20-1 and J usage is TRBJ2-1; TRBD2 is a possible D gene (6 bases). Trimming removed 4 bases at V and 0 bases at J, with 10 bases between. The CDR3 is 14 amino acids. Germline lookup yields CDR1 DFQATT and CDR2 SNEGSKA (reference sequence).

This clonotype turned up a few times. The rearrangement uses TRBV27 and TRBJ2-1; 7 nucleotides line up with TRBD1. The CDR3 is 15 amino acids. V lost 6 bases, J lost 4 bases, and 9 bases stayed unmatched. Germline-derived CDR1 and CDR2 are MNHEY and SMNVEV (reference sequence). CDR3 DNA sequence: TGTGCCAGCAGCCTACGGTCGGACAGGTACAATGAGCAGTTCTTC. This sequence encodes CASSLRSDRYNEQFF.

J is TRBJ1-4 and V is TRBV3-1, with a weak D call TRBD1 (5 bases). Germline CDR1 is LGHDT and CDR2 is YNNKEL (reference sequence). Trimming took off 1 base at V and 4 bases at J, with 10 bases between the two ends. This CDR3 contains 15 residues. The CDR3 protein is CASSQVTGVNEKLFF. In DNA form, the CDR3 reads TGTGCCAGCAGCCAAGTCACAGGAGTTAATGAAAAACTGTTTTTT.

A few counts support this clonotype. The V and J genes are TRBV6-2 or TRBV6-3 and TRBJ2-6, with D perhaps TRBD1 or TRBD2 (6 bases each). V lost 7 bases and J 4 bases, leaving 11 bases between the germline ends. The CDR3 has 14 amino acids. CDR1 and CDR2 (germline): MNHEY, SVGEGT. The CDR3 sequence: CASTRGGGANVLTF. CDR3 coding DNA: TGTGCCAGCACGCGAGGGGGGGGGGCCAACGTCCTGACTTTC.

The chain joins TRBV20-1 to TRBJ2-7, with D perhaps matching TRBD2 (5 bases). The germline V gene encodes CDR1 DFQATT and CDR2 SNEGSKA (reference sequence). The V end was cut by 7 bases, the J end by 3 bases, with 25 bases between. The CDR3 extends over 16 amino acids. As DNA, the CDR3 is TGCAGTGTTGCCCCCGCTAGCTACGGTGGGCACTACGAGCAGTACTTC. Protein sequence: CSVAPASYGGHYEQYF.

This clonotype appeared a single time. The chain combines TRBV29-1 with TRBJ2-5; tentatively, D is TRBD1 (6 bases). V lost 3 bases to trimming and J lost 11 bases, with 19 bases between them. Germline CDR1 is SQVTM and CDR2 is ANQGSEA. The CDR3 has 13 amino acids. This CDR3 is CSVEQGWDNEQYF. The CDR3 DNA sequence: TGCAGCGTTGAGCAGGGTTGGGACAATGAGCAGTACTTC. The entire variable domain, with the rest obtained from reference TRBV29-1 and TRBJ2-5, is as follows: SAVISQKPSRDICQRGTSLTIQCQVDSQVTMMFWYRQQPGQSLTLIATANQGSEATYESGFVIDKFPISRPNLTFSTLTVSNMSPEDSSIYLCSVEQGWDNEQYFGPGTRLLVL.

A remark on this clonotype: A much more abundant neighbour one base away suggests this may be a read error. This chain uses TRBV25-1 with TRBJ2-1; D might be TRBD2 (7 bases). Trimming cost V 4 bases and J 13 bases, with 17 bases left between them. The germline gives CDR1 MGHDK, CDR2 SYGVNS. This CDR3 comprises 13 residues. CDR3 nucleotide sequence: TGTGCCAGCAGTGGCGGGGGCGAAGAGACCCAGTTCTTC. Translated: CASSGGGEETQFF.

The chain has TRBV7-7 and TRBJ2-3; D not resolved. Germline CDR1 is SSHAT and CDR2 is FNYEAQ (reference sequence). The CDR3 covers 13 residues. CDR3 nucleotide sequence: TGTGCTAGTACGCCAAATAACGGGGATACGCAGTATTTT. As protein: CASTPNNGDTQYF.